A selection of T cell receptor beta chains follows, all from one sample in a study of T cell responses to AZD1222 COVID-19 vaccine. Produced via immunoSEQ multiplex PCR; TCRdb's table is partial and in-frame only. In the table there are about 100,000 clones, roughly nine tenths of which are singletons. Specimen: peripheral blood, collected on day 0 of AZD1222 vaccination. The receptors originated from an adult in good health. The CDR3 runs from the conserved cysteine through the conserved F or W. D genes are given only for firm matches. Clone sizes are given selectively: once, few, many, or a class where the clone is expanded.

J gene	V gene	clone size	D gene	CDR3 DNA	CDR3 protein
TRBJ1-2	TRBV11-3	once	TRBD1	TGTGCCAGCAGCCCGGGACAGGGGAACTATGGCTACACCTTC	CASSPGQGNYGYTF
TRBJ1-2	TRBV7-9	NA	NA	TGTGCCAGCAGCTTATTTGGAGTTAACTATGGCTACACCTTC	CASSLFGVNYGYTF
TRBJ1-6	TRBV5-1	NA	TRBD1	TGCGCCAGCAGCTTGGACAGGGGACGTTCACCCCTCCACTTT	CASSLDRGRSPLHF
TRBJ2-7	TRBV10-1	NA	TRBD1	TGCGCCAGCAGTGAACAGGGGGCGGGTGAGCAGTACTTC	CASSEQGAGEQYF
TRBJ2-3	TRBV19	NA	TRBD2	TGTGCCACCCAAAGCGGGGGGGCTGGAGATACGCAGTATTTT	CATQSGGAGDTQYF
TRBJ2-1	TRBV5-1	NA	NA	TGCGCCAGCAGCTTGGAGATTTCCTACAATGAGCAGTTCTTC	CASSLEISYNEQFF
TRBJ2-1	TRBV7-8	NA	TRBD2	TGTGCCAGCAGCTTAGGACTAGCGGGAGGTGCGGGGTCCTACAATGAGCAGTTCTTC	CASSLGLAGGAGSYNEQFF
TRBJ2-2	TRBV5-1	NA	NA	TGCGCCAGCAGCTTGGACTTCGGCCCTACCGGGGAGCTGTTTTTT	CASSLDFGPTGELFF
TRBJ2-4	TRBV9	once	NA	TGTGCCAGCAGCGTAGGACCACTTCCGTCAGCCGATATTCAGTACTTC	CASSVGPLPSADIQYF
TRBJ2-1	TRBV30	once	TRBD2	TGTGCCTGGAGTACCTCTAGCGGGACCAATGAGCAGTTCTTC	CAWSTSSGTNEQFF
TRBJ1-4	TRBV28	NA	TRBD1	TGTGCCAGCAGTTTGGGACAGATTTATGAAAAACTGTTTTTT	CASSLGQIYEKLFF